The clone carrying this T cell receptor beta chain was seen at least ten times. What it binds is not known. These data are taken from a study of T cells in Graves' hyperthyroidism and ophthalmopathy. Patients aged 18 to 65 had newly diagnosed hyperthyroidism of under 2 months' duration. Diagnoses were made from clinical symptoms, serum measures (thyroxine and TRAb), thyroid ultrasound and orbital computed tomography. Study-level points and caveats: Ophthalmopathy, as predicted by the model, came a median roughly 6.5 months after the prediction. Most clonotypes expanded in thyroid above 0.001 were likewise present in blood.

TCR beta CDR3 regions were amplified from RNA. Primed by the HTBI set, a first-round RT-PCR was run on the TCR CDR3. TCRdb recomputed calls from the multiplex PCR reads with MiXCR, one row per CDR3 protein. Here the sample spans around 280,000 distinct CDR3 sequences, roughly 13% being singletons. The clonotype comes from a woman aged 30 to 39 with Graves' hyperthyroidism that later progressed to Graves' ophthalmopathy. The sample comprised blood.

In nucleotides, the CDR3 is TGTGCCAGTAGTATCGTGGTGAACACTGAAGCTTTCTTT. Residues: CASSIVVNTEAFF. The V and J genes are TRBV19 and TRBJ1-1; the D is unclear. CDR3 length: 13 residues. With 3 bases removed from V and 0 bases from J, the gap between germline ends came to 5 bases. Germline CDR1 and CDR2: LNHDA and SQIVND (reference sequence).